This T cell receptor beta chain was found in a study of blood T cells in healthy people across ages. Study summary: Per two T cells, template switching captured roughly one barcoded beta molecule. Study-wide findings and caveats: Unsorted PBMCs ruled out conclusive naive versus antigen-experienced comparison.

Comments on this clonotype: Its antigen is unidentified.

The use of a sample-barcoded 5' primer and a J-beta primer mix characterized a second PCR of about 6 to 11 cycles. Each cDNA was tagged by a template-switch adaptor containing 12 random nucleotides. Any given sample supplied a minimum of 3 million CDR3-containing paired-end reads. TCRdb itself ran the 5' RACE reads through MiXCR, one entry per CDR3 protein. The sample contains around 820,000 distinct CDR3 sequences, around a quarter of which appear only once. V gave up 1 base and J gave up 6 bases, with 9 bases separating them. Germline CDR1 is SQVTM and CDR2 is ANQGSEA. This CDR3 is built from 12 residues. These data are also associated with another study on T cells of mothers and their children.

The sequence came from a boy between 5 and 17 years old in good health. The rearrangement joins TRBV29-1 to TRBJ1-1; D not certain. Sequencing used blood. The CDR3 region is CSVEGADPEAFF. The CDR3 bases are TGCAGCGTTGAAGGGGCCGACCCTGAAGCTTTCTTT.